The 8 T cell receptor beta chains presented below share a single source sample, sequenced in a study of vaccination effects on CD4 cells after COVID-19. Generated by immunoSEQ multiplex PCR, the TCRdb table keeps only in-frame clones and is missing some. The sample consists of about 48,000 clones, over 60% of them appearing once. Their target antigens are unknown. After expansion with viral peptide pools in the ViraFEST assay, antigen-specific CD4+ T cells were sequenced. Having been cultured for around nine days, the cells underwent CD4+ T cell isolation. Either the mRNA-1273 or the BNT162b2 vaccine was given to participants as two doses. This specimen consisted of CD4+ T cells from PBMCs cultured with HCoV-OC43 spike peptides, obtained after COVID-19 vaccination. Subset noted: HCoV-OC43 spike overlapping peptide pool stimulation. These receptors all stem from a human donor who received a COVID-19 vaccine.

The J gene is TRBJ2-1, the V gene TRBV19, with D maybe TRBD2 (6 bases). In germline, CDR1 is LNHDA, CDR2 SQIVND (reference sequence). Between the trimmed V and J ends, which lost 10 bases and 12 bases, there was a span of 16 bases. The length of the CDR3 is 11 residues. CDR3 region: CATWRDGGQFF. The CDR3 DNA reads TGTGCCACTTGGCGGGATGGGGGGCAGTTCTTC.

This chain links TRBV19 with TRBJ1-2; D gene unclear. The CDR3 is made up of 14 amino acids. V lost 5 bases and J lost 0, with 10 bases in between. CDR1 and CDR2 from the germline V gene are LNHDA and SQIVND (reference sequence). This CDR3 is CASSPHTANYGYTF. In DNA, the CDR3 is TGTGCCAGTAGTCCACACACGGCTAACTATGGCTACACCTTC. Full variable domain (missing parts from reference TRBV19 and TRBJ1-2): DGGITQSPKYLFRKEGQNVTLSCEQNLNHDAMYWYRQDPGQGLRLIYYSQIVNDFQKGDIAEGYSVSREKKESFPLTVTSAQKNPTAFYLCASSPHTANYGYTFGSGTRLTVV.

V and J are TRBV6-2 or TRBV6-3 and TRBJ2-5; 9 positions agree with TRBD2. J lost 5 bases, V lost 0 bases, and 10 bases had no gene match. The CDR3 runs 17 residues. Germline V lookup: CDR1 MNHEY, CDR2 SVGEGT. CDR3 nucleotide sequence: TGTGCCAGCAGTTACTCGTCTAGGAGCGGGGGGCAGGAGACCCAGTACTTC. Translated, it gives CASSYSSRSGGQETQYF.

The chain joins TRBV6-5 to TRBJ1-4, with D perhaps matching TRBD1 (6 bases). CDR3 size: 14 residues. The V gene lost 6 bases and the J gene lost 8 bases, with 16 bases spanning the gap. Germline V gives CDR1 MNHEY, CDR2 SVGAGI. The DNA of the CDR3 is TGTGCCAGCAGGTCAGACAGGTTTTCGGAAAAACTGTTTTTT. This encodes CASRSDRFSEKLFF.

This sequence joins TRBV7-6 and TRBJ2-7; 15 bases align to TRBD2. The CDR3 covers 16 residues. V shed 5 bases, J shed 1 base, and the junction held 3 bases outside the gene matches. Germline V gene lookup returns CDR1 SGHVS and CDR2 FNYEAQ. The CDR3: CASSLGLAGGSYEQYF. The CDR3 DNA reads TGTGCCAGCAGCCTTGGACTAGCGGGAGGGTCCTACGAGCAGTACTTC.

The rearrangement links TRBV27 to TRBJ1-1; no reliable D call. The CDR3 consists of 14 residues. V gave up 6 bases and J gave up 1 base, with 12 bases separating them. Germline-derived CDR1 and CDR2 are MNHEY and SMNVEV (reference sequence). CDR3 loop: CASRLILQNTEAFF. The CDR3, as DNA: TGTGCCAGCAGACTAATACTCCAGAACACTGAAGCTTTCTTT.

The CDR3 DNA reads as TGTGCCAGCAGCCAGCAATTTCAGACTCTCAAGGAGACCCAGTACTTC. Translating it yields CASSQQFQTLKETQYF. The chain combines TRBV5-4 with TRBJ2-5, with D hard to call. The CDR3 is made up of 16 amino acids. Trimming removed 4 bases at V and 5 bases at J, with 21 bases between. Germline V gives CDR1 SGHNT, CDR2 YYREEE (reference sequence).

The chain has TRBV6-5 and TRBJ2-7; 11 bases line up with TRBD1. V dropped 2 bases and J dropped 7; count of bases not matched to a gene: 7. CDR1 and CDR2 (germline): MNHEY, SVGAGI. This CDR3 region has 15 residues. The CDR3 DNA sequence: TGTGCCAGCAGTTACGCCGGACAGGGGGCTGGTGAGCAGTACTTC. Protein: CASSYAGQGAGEQYF.